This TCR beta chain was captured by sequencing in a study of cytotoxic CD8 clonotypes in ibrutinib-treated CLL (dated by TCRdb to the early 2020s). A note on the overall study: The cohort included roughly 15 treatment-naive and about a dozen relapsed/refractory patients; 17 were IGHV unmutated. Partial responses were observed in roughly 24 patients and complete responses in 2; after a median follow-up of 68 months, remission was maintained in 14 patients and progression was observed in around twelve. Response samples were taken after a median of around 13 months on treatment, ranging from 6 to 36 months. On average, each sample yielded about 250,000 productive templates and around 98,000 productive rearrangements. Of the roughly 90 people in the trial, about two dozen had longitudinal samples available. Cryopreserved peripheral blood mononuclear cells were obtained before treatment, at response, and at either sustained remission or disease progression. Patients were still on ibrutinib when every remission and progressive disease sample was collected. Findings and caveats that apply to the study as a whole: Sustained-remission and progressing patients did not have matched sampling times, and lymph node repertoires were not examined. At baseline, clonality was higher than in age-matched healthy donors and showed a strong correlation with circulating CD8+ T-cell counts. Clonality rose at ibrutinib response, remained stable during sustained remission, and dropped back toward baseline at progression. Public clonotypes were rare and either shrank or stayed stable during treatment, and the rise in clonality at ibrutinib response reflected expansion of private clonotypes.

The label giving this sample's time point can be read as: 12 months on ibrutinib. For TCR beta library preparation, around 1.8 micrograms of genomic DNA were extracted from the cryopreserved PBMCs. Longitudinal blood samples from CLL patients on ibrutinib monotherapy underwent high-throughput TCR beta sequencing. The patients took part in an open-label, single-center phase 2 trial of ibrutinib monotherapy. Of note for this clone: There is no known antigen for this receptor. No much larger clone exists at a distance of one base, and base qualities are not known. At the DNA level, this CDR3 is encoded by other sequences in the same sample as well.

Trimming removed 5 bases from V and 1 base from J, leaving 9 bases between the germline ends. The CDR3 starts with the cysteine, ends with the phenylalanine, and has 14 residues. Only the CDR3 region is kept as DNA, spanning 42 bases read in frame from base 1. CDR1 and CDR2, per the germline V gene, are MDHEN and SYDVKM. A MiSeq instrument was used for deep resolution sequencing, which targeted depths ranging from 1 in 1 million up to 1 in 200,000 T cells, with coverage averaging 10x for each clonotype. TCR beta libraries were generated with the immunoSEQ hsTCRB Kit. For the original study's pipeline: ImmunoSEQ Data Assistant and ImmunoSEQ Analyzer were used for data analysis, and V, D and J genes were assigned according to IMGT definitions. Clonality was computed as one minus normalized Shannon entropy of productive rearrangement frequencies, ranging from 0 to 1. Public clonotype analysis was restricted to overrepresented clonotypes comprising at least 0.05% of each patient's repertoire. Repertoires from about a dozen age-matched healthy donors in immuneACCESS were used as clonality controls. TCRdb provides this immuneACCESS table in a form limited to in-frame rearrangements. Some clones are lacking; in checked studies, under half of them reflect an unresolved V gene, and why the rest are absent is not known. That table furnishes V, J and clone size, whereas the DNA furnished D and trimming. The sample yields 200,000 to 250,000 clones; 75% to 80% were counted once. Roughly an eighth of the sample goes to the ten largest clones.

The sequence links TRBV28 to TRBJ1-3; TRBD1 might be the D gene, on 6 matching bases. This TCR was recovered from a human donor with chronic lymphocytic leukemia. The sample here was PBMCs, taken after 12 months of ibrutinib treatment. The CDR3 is CASSLDRSGNTIYF. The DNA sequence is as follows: TGTGCCAGCAGTCTCGACAGGTCTGGAAACACCATATATTTT.